This T cell receptor beta chain was found in a study of blood T cell repertoires in COVID-19 (dated by TCRdb to the early 2020s). For the wider study: Collaborator samples came from the United States, Italy and Spain and covered acute and convalescent phases of COVID-19. The prospective study material was composed of cDNA or gDNA derived from T cells, B-cell-depleted T cells, or PBMCs. The dataset comprised deeply sampled blood TCRbeta repertoires from subjects exposed to, actively infected with, or recovered from COVID-19. A freely available public database, intended as a resource for researchers studying the immune response to SARS-CoV-2, is where the repertoires were released. Samples came from the ongoing ImmuneRACE study (first 160 participants) plus 1,254 subjects from 6 global collaborators. Sample metadata almost always included a de-identified subject ID, COVID-19 status, age in years and sex. Where HLA class I and class II types were available, the types were taken from metadata supplied by the sample provider, not from assay-based typing.

In Seattle, one collaborating source enrolled patients while the infection was active and tracked those patients longitudinally over the course of disease. Each collaborating institution followed its own protocols to collect whole blood in K2EDTA tubes. Collaborator samples were shipped for TCRbeta analysis as frozen whole blood, isolated PBMCs, or DNA extracted from either sample type. Including the terminal cysteine and phenylalanine, the CDR3 comprises 16 residues. This entry keeps only the CDR3 DNA: 48 bases, framed from base 1. V has 2 bases trimmed and J has 2 bases trimmed; junction bases matching no gene number 3. The germline V gene sets CDR1 to SGDLS and CDR2 to YYNGEE. TCRbeta CDR3 regions were amplified from genomic DNA by means of the immunoSEQ Assay, a bias-controlled multiplex PCR. The study's own analysis went as follows. The number of nucleated cells in each sample was estimated by amplification of reference gene primers within the assay. Sequence reads were collapsed and filtered to measure the absolute abundance of every unique TCRbeta CDR3 rearrangement. For each sample, productive Simpson clonality was calculated as the square root of Simpson's diversity index over productive rearrangements. TCRdb's version of the immuneACCESS table is confined to in-frame rearrangements and falls short of the full clone set. An unresolved V gene accounts for under half of the shortfall where checked; the remainder is of unknown origin. That table gives V, J and clone size, and the DNA gave D and trimming. This sample gives fewer than 300,000 clones in total; approximately 90% of them show up just once. The ten largest clones add up to around 2.2% of the sample.

Concerning this clone itself: Its antigen is not yet known. No much larger clonotype is one base removed from it; base qualities were not supplied.

Findings and caveats that apply to the study as a whole: Clinical and demographic metadata were provided uncurated, with the amount varying by source and participant.

Sequenced input: peripheral blood. This receptor was identified in a woman younger than 45 with COVID-19, enrolled during active disease. This sequence uses TRBV9 and TRBJ2-5, with 13 central nucleotides matching TRBD2. The nucleotide sequence reads as follows: TGTGCCAGCAGCGTCGGACTAGCGGGGGTTCAAGAGACCCAGTACTTC. The resulting protein is CASSVGLAGVQETQYF.